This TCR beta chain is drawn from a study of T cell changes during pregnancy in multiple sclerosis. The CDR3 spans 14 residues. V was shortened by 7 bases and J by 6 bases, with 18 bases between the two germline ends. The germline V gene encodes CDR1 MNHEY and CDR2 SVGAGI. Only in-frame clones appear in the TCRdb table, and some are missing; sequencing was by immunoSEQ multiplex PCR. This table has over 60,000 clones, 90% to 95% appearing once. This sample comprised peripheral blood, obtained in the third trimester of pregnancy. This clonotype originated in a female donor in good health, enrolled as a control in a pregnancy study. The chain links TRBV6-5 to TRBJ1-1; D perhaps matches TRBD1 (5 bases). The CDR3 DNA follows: TGTGCCAGCAACCCCAGGGAACGTAGGGCTGAAGCTTTCTTT. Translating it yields CASNPRERRAEAFF.